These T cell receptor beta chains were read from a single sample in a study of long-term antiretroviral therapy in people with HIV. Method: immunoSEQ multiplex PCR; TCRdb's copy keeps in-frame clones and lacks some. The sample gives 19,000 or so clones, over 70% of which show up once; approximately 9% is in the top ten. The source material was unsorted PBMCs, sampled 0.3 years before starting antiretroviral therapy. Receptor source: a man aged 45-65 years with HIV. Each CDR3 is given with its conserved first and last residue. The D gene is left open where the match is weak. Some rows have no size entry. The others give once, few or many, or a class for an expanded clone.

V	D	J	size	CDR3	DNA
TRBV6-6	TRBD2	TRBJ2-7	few	CASSSRLAAYEQYF	TGTGCCAGCAGTTCTCGACTAGCGGCCTACGAGCAGTACTTC
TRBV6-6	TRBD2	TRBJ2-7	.	CASTPPGGTYEQYF	TGTGCCAGCACCCCCCCGGGGGGGACCTACGAGCAGTACTTC
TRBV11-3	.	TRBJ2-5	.	CASSQRETQYF	TGTGCCAGCAGCCAACGGGAGACCCAGTACTTC
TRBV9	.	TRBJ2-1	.	CASSVATYNEQFF	TGTGCCAGCAGCGTAGCTACTTACAATGAGCAGTTCTTC
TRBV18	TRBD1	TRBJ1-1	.	CASSRDRVDTNTEAFF	TGTGCCAGCTCACGGGACAGGGTTGATACGAACACTGAAGCTTTCTTT
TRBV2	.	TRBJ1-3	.	CASSEGSGNTIYF	TGTGCCAGCAGTGAAGGCTCTGGAAACACCATATATTTT
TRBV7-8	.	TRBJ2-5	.	CASSLVASQETQYF	TGTGCCAGCAGCTTAGTGGCTTCCCAAGAGACCCAGTACTTC
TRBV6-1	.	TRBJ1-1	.	CASSWTRENTEAFF	TGTGCCAGCAGTTGGACACGCGAGAACACTGAAGCTTTCTTT
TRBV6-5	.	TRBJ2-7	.	CASSHREIYEQYF	TGTGCCAGCAGTCACAGGGAGATCTACGAGCAGTACTTC
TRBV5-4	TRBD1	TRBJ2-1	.	CASSARDRTYNEQFF	TGTGCCAGCAGCGCTCGGGACAGAACCTACAATGAGCAGTTCTTC
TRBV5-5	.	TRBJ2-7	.	CASSLAGGLFYEQYF	TGTGCCAGCAGCTTGGCCGGTGGCCTCTTCTACGAGCAGTACTTC
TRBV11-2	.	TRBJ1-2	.	CASSRGNYGYTF	TGTGCCAGCAGCCGGGGAAACTATGGCTACACCTTC
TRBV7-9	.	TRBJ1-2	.	CASSLARADPGYGYTF	TGTGCCAGCAGCTTAGCGCGGGCAGATCCTGGCTATGGCTACACCTTC
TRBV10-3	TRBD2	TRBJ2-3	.	CAISASGATDTQYF	TGTGCCATCAGTGCCAGCGGGGCCACAGATACGCAGTATTTT
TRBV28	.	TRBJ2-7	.	CASSSTGNEQYF	TGTGCCAGCAGTTCTACAGGGAACGAGCAGTACTTC
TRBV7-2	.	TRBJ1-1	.	CATGKANTEAFF	TGTGCCACCGGGAAGGCGAACACTGAAGCTTTCTTT
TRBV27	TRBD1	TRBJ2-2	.	CASSSRGSGELFF	TGTGCCAGCAGCTCCAGGGGGTCCGGGGAGCTGTTTTTT
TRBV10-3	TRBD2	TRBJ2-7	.	CAIKGGDYEQYF	TGTGCCATCAAGGGAGGGGACTACGAGCAGTACTTC
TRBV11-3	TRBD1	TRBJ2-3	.	CASSPPITRGPISTDTQYF	TGTGCCAGCAGCCCCCCAATAACGAGGGGGCCTATAAGCACAGATACGCAGTATTTT
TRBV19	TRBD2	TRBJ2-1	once	CASRPLIWGGSYNEQFF	TGTGCCAGTAGGCCCTTGATATGGGGAGGGTCCTACAATGAGCAGTTCTTC
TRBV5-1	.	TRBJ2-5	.	CASSPVPGQETQYF	TGCGCCAGCAGCCCTGTCCCGGGACAAGAGACCCAGTACTTC
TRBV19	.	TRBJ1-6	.	CASSLKGVIPPLHF	TGTGCCAGTAGTTTAAAGGGGGTAATTCCACCCCTCCACTTT
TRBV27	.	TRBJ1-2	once	CASSYKGSSGGYTF	TGTGCCAGCAGTTATAAGGGCTCGTCGGGAGGCTACACCTTC
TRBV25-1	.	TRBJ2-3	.	CASSATLGVFTDTQYF	TGTGCCAGCAGCGCTACCCTCGGAGTGTTCACAGATACGCAGTATTTT
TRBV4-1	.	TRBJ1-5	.	CASSQDTARQPQHF	TGCGCCAGCAGCCAAGATACGGCACGGCAGCCCCAGCATTTT
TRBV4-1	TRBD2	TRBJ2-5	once	CASSHSGADQETQYF	TGCGCCAGCAGCCATAGCGGGGCGGACCAAGAGACCCAGTACTTC
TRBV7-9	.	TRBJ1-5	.	CASSFSGDQPQHF	TGTGCCAGCAGCTTTTCAGGGGATCAGCCCCAGCATTTT
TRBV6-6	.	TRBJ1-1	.	CASRGGGIGTEAFF	TGTGCCAGCAGGGGAGGGGGAATCGGCACTGAAGCTTTCTTT
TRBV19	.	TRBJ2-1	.	CASSIGNEQFF	TGTGCCAGTAGTATAGGCAATGAGCAGTTCTTC
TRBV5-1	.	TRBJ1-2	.	CASSLDGNGYTF	TGCGCCAGCAGCTTGGACGGGAATGGCTACACCTTC
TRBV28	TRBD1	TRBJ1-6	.	CASSSRSRDRTNSPLHF	TGTGCCAGCAGCTCTAGATCCCGGGACAGGACTAATTCACCCCTCCACTTT
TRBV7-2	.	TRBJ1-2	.	CASSLVSFHYGYTF	TGTGCCAGCAGCTTAGTATCTTTCCACTATGGCTACACCTTC
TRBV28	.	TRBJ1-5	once	CASSGEGNQPQHF	TGTGCCAGCAGTGGAGAGGGTAATCAGCCCCAGCATTTT
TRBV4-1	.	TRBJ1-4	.	CASSHMGRRDDEKLFF	TGCGCCAGCAGCCATATGGGACGCAGGGATGATGAAAAACTGTTTTTT
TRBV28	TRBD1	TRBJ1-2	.	CASSDDRVSYTF	TGTGCCAGCAGTGACGACAGGGTCAGCTACACCTTC
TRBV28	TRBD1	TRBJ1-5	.	CASSLWGQGAYNQPQHF	TGTGCCAGCAGTTTATGGGGACAGGGGGCTTACAATCAGCCCCAGCATTTT
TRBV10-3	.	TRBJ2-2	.	CAISNRSNTGELFF	TGTGCCATCTCGAACAGGTCGAACACCGGGGAGCTGTTTTTT
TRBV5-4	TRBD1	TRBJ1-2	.	CASSVVGTGTGYTF	TGTGCCAGCAGCGTGGTAGGGACAGGGACTGGCTACACCTTC
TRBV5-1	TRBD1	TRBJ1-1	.	CASSYPGTGKVNTEAFF	TGCGCCAGCAGCTATCCCGGGACAGGGAAGGTGAACACTGAAGCTTTCTTT
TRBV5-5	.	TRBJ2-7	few	CASSTLSYSGRAPYEQYF	TGTGCCAGCAGCACACTTTCTTATAGCGGCAGGGCCCCGTACGAGCAGTACTTC
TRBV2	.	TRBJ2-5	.	CASRVDWENKTQYF	TGTGCCAGCAGAGTTGACTGGGAGAACAAGACCCAGTACTTC
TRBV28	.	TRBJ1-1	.	CASSFPRSNTEAFF	TGTGCCAGCAGTTTCCCCCGATCGAACACTGAAGCTTTCTTT
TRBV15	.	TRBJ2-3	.	CATSSRKESTDTQYF	TGTGCCACCAGCAGCCGGAAGGAGAGCACAGATACGCAGTATTTT
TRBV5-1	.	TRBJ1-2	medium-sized	CASSLERPGDYYGYTF	TGCGCCAGCAGCTTGGAGAGACCGGGAGACTACTATGGCTACACCTTC
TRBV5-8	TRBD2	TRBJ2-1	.	CASSLRAGGLRNEQFF	TGTGCCAGCAGCTTGCGAGCGGGGGGGCTCCGCAATGAGCAGTTCTTC
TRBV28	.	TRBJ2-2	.	CASSLWTANTGELFF	TGTGCCAGCAGTTTATGGACAGCTAACACCGGGGAGCTGTTTTTT
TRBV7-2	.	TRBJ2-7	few	CASSLHRDYEQYF	TGTGCCAGCAGCTTACATCGGGACTACGAGCAGTACTTC
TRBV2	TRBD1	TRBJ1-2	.	CASSLTGGYGYTF	TGTGCCAGCAGTTTAACAGGGGGGTATGGCTACACCTTC
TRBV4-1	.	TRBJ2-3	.	CASSQVRGNLRTDTQYF	TGCGCCAGCAGCCAAGTCCGGGGAAATCTAAGGACAGATACGCAGTATTTT
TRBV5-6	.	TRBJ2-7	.	CASSLTGGLDEQYF	TGTGCCAGCAGCTTAACAGGTGGGTTGGACGAGCAGTACTTC
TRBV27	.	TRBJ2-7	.	CASSSPGLLLYEQYF	TGTGCCAGCAGTTCACCGGGCCTCCTACTCTACGAGCAGTACTTC
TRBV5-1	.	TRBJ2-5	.	CASSLVKEDRETQYF	TGCGCCAGCAGCTTGGTGAAGGAGGATCGGGAGACCCAGTACTTC
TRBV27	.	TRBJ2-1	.	CASSERGGEQFF	TGTGCCAGCAGTGAGAGGGGGGGTGAGCAGTTCTTC
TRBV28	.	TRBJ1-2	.	CASSSTRTDTIYGYTF	TGTGCCAGCAGTTCCACTAGGACAGATACGATCTATGGCTACACCTTC
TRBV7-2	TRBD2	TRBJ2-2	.	CASSLRSSGEYTGELFF	TGTGCCAGCAGCCTAAGGAGTAGCGGGGAGTACACCGGGGAGCTGTTTTTT